Each of the 6 T cell receptor beta chains below was sequenced from the same sample in a study of shared clonotypes between healthy human individuals. The method was immunoSEQ multiplex PCR; TCRdb's version includes in-frame clones alone and lacks a portion of them. The table lists a few million clones, more than 85% of them singletons. Sample: naive CD4+ T cells from PBMCs. The subset denotes: CD45RA+ positively selected. The origin of the receptors is a man younger than 35 in good health. Some clones in this sample may be carry-over from other donors' samples.

This chain connects TRBV28 to TRBJ2-1; 10 positions match TRBD1. CDR3 length: 16 residues. In germline, CDR1 is MDHEN, CDR2 SYDVKM. Trimming cost V 7 bases and J 6 bases; bases outside gene matches: 12. CDR3: CASIFSADRGTNEQFF. The CDR3 DNA reads as TGTGCCAGCATCTTCTCGGCGGACAGGGGGACCAATGAGCAGTTCTTC.

The chain employs TRBV6-4 and TRBJ2-6, with D uncertain. This CDR3 is built from 16 residues. V gave up 5 bases and J gave up 0 bases, with 11 bases separating them. The germline V gene has CDR1 MRHNA and CDR2 SNTAGT. CDR3 in DNA: TGTGCCAGCAGTATTGAGCAGTACTCTGGGGCCAACGTCCTGACTTTC. Amino acids: CASSIEQYSGANVLTF.

Remarks on this clone: This CDR3 is also generated by other DNA sequences in the sample. V is TRBV7-9 and J is TRBJ1-1; no clear D gene. Per the germline V gene, CDR1 is SEHNR and CDR2 is FQNEAQ (reference sequence). The V end lost 1 base, the J end lost 0 bases, and 3 bases lay between the germline ends. There are 13 residues in the CDR3. In DNA form, the CDR3 reads TGTGCCAGCAGCTTAGAGTTGAACACTGAAGCTTTCTTT. Its protein is CASSLELNTEAFF.

This clone was seen only once. The gene calls are TRBV7-2 and TRBJ2-1; 8 bases are a match to TRBD2. CDR1 is SGHTA and CDR2 is FQGNSA in the germline V gene. The CDR3 runs 14 residues. J gave up 9 bases and V 3 bases, and 7 bases lay outside the gene matches. The CDR3 DNA sequence: TGTGCCAGCAGCTTGGGACTAGGGTTTCCTGAGCAGTTCTTC. Protein: CASSLGLGFPEQFF.

This sequence joins TRBV11-3 and TRBJ2-1, with TRBD2 matching over 11 bases. The V gene's germline CDR1 is SGHNT and CDR2 YENEEA. The CDR3 spans 16 residues. V gave up 5 bases and J gave up 8 bases; unmatched junction bases: 11. In DNA form, the CDR3 reads TGTGCCAGCAGCAGGCTAGCGGGAGGAACGGCCGATGAGCAGTTCTTC. This encodes CASSRLAGGTADEQFF.

The rearrangement links TRBV11-2 to TRBJ2-3; D uncertain. CDR3 length: 14 amino acids. The germline gives CDR1 SGHAT, CDR2 FQNNGV. The V end lost 5 bases, the J end lost 3 bases, and 12 bases lay between the germline ends. The CDR3 region has the DNA TGTGCCAGCAGCGCCAACATGGGGACAGATACGCAGTATTTT. This gives the protein CASSANMGTDTQYF.